The 7 T cell receptor beta chains in this list originate from one sample, sequenced in a study of fetal regulatory T cell absence and autoimmunity. Assay: immunoSEQ multiplex PCR; the TCRdb copy retains only in-frame clones and omits some. The sample lists around 100,000 clones, 72% seen once, with 2% in the top ten. The sequenced sample consisted of pancreas tissue. The receptors derive from a male donor with IPEX syndrome.

The rearrangement links TRBV7-9 to TRBJ2-1; D gene ambiguous. The ends were cut back, 2 bases at V and 8 bases at J, with 10 bases in the middle. The germline V gene has CDR1 SEHNR and CDR2 FQNEAQ (reference sequence). The CDR3 runs 13 residues. CDR3 sequence: CASSLNRVDEQFF. In DNA, the CDR3 is TGTGCCAGCAGCTTAAATCGGGTCGATGAGCAGTTCTTC.

This clone was detected once. The gene calls are TRBV7-2 and TRBJ2-7, with unresolved D. V lost 1 base and J lost 4, with 14 bases in between. The germline CDR1 and CDR2 sequences are SGHTA and FQGNSA. This CDR3 spans 15 amino acids. This CDR3 is CASSLDPLSPYEQYF. CDR3 DNA: TGTGCCAGCAGCTTAGATCCGCTTTCCCCTTACGAGCAGTACTTC. Complete variable domain (other parts from reference TRBV7-2 and TRBJ2-7): GAGVSQSPSNKVTEKGKDVELRCDPISGHTALYWYRQSLGQGLEFLIYFQGNSAPDKSGLPSDRFSAERTGGSVSTLTIQRTQQEDSAVYLCASSLDPLSPYEQYFGPGTRLTVT.

The chain has TRBV2 and TRBJ2-1, with TRBD2 matching over 9 bases. This CDR3 is 13 amino acids long. In germline, CDR1 is SNHLY, CDR2 FYNNEI. Germline trimming cut 7 bases from V and 8 bases from J; bases unmatched to any gene: 6. CDR3 loop: CASNLAGTHEQFF. The CDR3 nucleotides read TGTGCCAGCAACCTAGCGGGAACCCATGAGCAGTTCTTC.

This clone has at least ten counts. The chain couples TRBV9 to TRBJ2-3; D unresolved. Germline loops: CDR1 SGDLS, CDR2 YYNGEE. The CDR3 loop spans 14 amino acids. Trimming shortened V by 0 bases and J by 0 bases, and 5 bases separated the two germline ends. The CDR3 DNA is TGTGCCAGCAGCGTAGCCAGAAGCACAGATACGCAGTATTTT. Its protein is CASSVARSTDTQYF.

This chain joins TRBV13 and TRBJ2-3; TRBD2 aligns across 11 bases. CDR1 is PRHDT, CDR2 FYEKMQ, per germline (reference sequence). The junction had 1 base not matched to a gene; V was cut back by 3 bases and J by 5 bases. The CDR3 sequence is 14 residues long. The CDR3 loop reads CASSFTSGGDTQYF. The CDR3 DNA sequence: TGTGCCAGCAGCTTTACTAGCGGGGGAGATACGCAGTATTTT.

The genes are TRBV5-1 and TRBJ2-7, with a tentative D call TRBD1 (8 bases). This CDR3 is built from 14 residues. Trimming took off 7 bases at V and 3 bases at J, with 17 bases between the two ends. Germline loops: CDR1 SGHRS, CDR2 YFSETQ. This CDR3 is CASGQQGEGYEQYF. CDR3 nucleotide sequence: TGCGCCAGCGGCCAACAGGGGGAGGGCTACGAGCAGTACTTC.

The table lists this clone with a few counts. The chain links TRBV7-2 to TRBJ2-1; D is unresolved. CDR1 is SGHTA and CDR2 is FQGNSA in the germline V gene. This CDR3 is 14 amino acids long. V shed 5 bases and J shed 4 bases, with 12 bases lying between them. Here the CDR3 reads CASSTDESYNEQFF. CDR3 sequence (DNA): TGTGCCAGCAGCACGGACGAGTCTTACAATGAGCAGTTCTTC.